The 27 T cell receptor beta chains given below trace back to one sample, sequenced in a study of identical twins. TCRdb used MiXCR to reprocess the 5' RACE reads, holding one entry per CDR3 protein. The sample lists some 630,000 distinct CDR3 sequences; under 8.5% were seen once. The same sample was also used in a study of yellow fever vaccine responses in identical twins.

The sequenced sample was PBMCs. These receptors originate from a woman aged 18-29 years in good health.

The rearrangement uses TRBV6-5 and TRBJ1-6; weak D call: TRBD1 (6 bases). Germline assignment: CDR1 MNHEY and CDR2 SVGAGI. The CDR3 has 15 amino acids. The V end lost 2 bases, the J end lost 7 bases, and 12 bases lay between the germline ends. The CDR3 loop reads CASSYGRTDNSPLHF. In DNA form, the CDR3 reads TGTGCCAGCAGTTACGGACGGACAGACAATTCACCCCTCCACTTT.

The sample holds a few counts of this clonotype. The CDR3, as DNA: TGTGCCAGCATTCGACTAGCGGGAGACAATGAGCAGTTCTTC. This translates into CASIRLAGDNEQFF. The chain carries TRBV6-2 or TRBV6-3 and TRBJ2-1; 12 bases are a match to TRBD2. This CDR3 region has 14 residues. CDR1 and CDR2 from the germline V gene are MNHEY and SVGEGT. The trim removed 7 bases at V and 5 bases at J, leaving 3 bases unmatched.

The chain recombines TRBV2 with TRBJ2-7; 12 nucleotides agree with TRBD2. Germline V CDR1 and CDR2: SNHLY, FYNNEI. The CDR3 covers 15 residues. The V gene end was trimmed by 2 bases and the J gene end by 2 bases; junction bases not matched to a gene: 1. This CDR3 is CASSELAGGPYEQYF. As DNA, the CDR3 is TGTGCCAGCAGTGAACTAGCGGGAGGGCCCTACGAGCAGTACTTC.

This clonotype has ten or more counts. This chain links TRBV10-3 with TRBJ2-7, with D hard to call. This CDR3 has 11 residues. Germline-derived CDR1 and CDR2 are ENHRY and SYGVKD. Trimming left V 4 bases short and J 6 bases short, with 7 bases between. In nucleotides, the CDR3 is TGTGCCATCAGTGCGAAGGGCGAGCAGTACTTC. Protein sequence: CAISAKGEQYF.

This clonotype was recorded many times. The chain joins TRBV12-3 or TRBV12-4 to TRBJ2-5; weak D call: TRBD1 (6 bases). The CDR3 spans 13 residues. V was clipped by 6 bases and J by 2 bases, with 10 bases between them. The chain's CDR3 is CASSPGAQETQYF. CDR3 in DNA: TGTGCCAGCAGCCCAGGGGCGCAAGAGACCCAGTACTTC.

This chain joins TRBV3-1 and TRBJ2-5; D tentatively fits TRBD1 or TRBD2 (5 bases each). V lost 2 bases and J lost 2, with 12 bases in between. The V gene's germline CDR1 is LGHDT and CDR2 YNNKEL (reference sequence). This CDR3 has 15 residues. CDR3 nucleotide sequence: TGTGCCAGCAGCCAACCCCCGGGACCGCAAGAGACCCAGTACTTC. The encoded protein is CASSQPPGPQETQYF.

This clonotype was counted at least ten times. The chain couples TRBV12-3 or TRBV12-4 to TRBJ1-1; D may be TRBD1 (5 bases). The CDR3 is made up of 13 amino acids. V was shortened by 5 bases and J by 8 bases, with 15 bases between the two germline ends. The CDR3 coding sequence is TGTGCCAGCAGTCTCAGAGGGACCCGGGAAGCTTTCTTT. Protein product: CASSLRGTREAFF.

This clonotype appeared many times. The chain recombines TRBV29-1 with TRBJ2-2; the match to TRBD1 covers 7 bases. This CDR3 comprises 14 residues. Trimming removed 7 bases from V and 0 bases from J; junction bases left unmatched: 5. Germline values: CDR1 SQVTM, CDR2 ANQGSEA. CDR3 sequence (DNA): TGCAGCGGTCTGACAGGGCCGAACACCGGGGAGCTGTTTTTT. Translated, it gives CSGLTGPNTGELFF.

V gene TRBV12-3 or TRBV12-4 combines with J gene TRBJ2-1; D is ambiguous. V lost 5 bases and J 5 bases, leaving 16 bases between the germline ends. The CDR3 runs 15 residues. In DNA form, the CDR3 reads TGTGCCAGCAGTCTGAGGCGCGGTTATAACAATGAGCAGTTCTTC. This encodes CASSLRRGYNNEQFF.

This clonotype has just a few counts. V usage is TRBV6-5 and J usage is TRBJ2-1; TRBD2 matches 9 bases. With V trimmed by 2 bases and J by 0 bases, 5 bases remained unmatched. Germline values: CDR1 MNHEY, CDR2 SVGAGI. The CDR3 runs 17 residues. As DNA, the CDR3 is TGTGCCAGCAGTTACACGGTGCGGGGGGGCTCCTACAATGAGCAGTTCTTC. Amino acids: CASSYTVRGGSYNEQFF.

This clonotype turned up a few times. The chain is built from TRBV28 and TRBJ2-5, with 8 positions matching TRBD1. The CDR3 spans 14 residues. Germline V gives CDR1 MDHEN, CDR2 SYDVKM. Trimming cost V 7 bases and J 5 bases; bases outside gene matches: 9. CDR3 region: CASTELRGQETQYF. DNA for the CDR3: TGTGCCAGCACCGAACTCAGGGGGCAGGAGACCCAGTACTTC.

The CDR3 loop is CASSVLGTSPKNEQFF. DNA for the CDR3: TGTGCCAGCAGCGTCCTGGGGACTAGCCCAAAGAATGAGCAGTTCTTC. The V gene is TRBV7-7, the J gene TRBJ2-1, with 9 bases that match TRBD2. This CDR3 is built from 16 residues. The germline CDR1 and CDR2 sequences are SSHAT and FNYEAQ (reference sequence). The J segment lost 7 bases and the V segment lost 5 bases, leaving 12 bases of the junction unmatched.

This clonotype was seen at least ten times. This chain joins TRBV7-9 and TRBJ1-2; 7 nucleotides match TRBD1. V lost 5 bases to trimming and J lost 5 bases; unmatched junction nucleotides: 2. CDR3 length equals 12 residues. CDR1 and CDR2 from the germline V gene are SEHNR and FQNEAQ (reference sequence). The CDR3 nucleotides are TGTGCCAGCAGCGAGGGGGCGTATGGCTACACCTTC. The encoded protein is CASSEGAYGYTF.

This chain uses TRBV28 with TRBJ2-1; 16 bases match TRBD2. The CDR3 is 19 amino acids. Germline-derived CDR1 and CDR2 are MDHEN and SYDVKM. V lost 4 bases and J lost 4; bases outside the gene matches: 10. This chain's CDR3 is CASSWGLAGGKPGYNEQFF. DNA of the CDR3: TGTGCCAGCAGTTGGGGACTAGCGGGAGGGAAGCCTGGGTACAATGAGCAGTTCTTC.

This clonotype has more than one count but fewer than ten. The rearrangement links TRBV28 to TRBJ2-3, with D perhaps TRBD2 (5 bases). The CDR3 covers 15 residues. CDR1 and CDR2 from the germline V gene are MDHEN and SYDVKM. The V end lost 5 bases, the J end lost 3 bases, and 15 bases lay between the germline ends. The DNA for the CDR3 is TGTGCCAGCAGTCCCCGGGCCCCGGGGACAGATACGCAGTATTTT. Amino acids: CASSPRAPGTDTQYF. Full variable domain (missing parts from reference TRBV28 and TRBJ2-3): DVKVTQSSRYLVKRTGEKVFLECVQDMDHENMFWYRQDPGLGLRLIYFSYDVKMKEKGDIPEGYSVSREKKERFSLILESASTNQTSMYLCASSPRAPGTDTQYFGPGTRLTVL.

This clonotype appeared a few times. J is TRBJ2-2 and V is TRBV4-1; the D gene is possibly TRBD2 (6 bases). CDR1 and CDR2 (germline): MGHRA, YSYEKL. Trimming left V 0 bases short and J 4 bases short, with 15 bases between. The CDR3 length is 17 residues. The CDR3 sequence is CASSQDPRGFGTGELFF. The DNA of the CDR3 is TGCGCCAGCAGCCAAGATCCCCGGGGGTTTGGCACCGGGGAGCTGTTTTTT.

This clonotype was recorded a few times. The V and J genes are TRBV29-1 and TRBJ2-2; weak D call: TRBD2 (5 bases). Germline V gives CDR1 SQVTM, CDR2 ANQGSEA. CDR3 size: 13 residues. V gave up 3 bases and J gave up 3 bases, with 8 bases separating them. For the CDR3, the DNA is TGCAGCGTTGATGAGGGCTACACCGGGGAGCTGTTTTTT. The encoded protein is CSVDEGYTGELFF.

This chain joins TRBV5-1 and TRBJ2-1, with 16 bases identical to TRBD2. The germline CDR1 and CDR2 sequences are SGHRS and YFSETQ. CDR3 length: 16 residues. The V and J ends lost 0 bases and 8 bases, in that order; junction bases with no gene match: 2. In nucleotides, the CDR3 is TGCGCCAGCAGCTTGGGGGGACTAGCGGGAGGGGATGAGCAGTTCTTC. It translates to CASSLGGLAGGDEQFF.

This clonotype has ten or more counts. This chain uses TRBV5-1 with TRBJ1-4; no firm D call. V was pared by 2 bases and J by 6 bases, with 20 bases between. Per the germline V gene, CDR1 is SGHRS and CDR2 is YFSETQ. CDR3 length: 17 amino acids. CDR3 bases: TGCGCCAGCAGCTTAGGAAAGTCGGGGATAAAGGATGAAAAACTGTTTTTT. It specifies CASSLGKSGIKDEKLFF.

This chain connects TRBV7-9 to TRBJ2-1; possibly TRBD1 for D (6 bases). This CDR3 comprises 14 residues. Deletions cut 6 bases from V and 10 bases from J, with 19 bases between. CDR1 and CDR2 (germline): SEHNR, FQNEAQ (reference sequence). The CDR3 reads CASSRSPRGEEQFF. CDR3 DNA: TGTGCCAGCAGTCGAAGCCCCAGGGGAGAGGAGCAGTTCTTC.

This clonotype was seen at least ten times. The V call is TRBV5-1, the J call TRBJ1-2, with D perhaps matching TRBD1 (5 bases). Trimming cost V 5 bases and J 5 bases, with 16 bases left between them. CDR3 length equals 14 residues. Germline assignment: CDR1 SGHRS and CDR2 YFSETQ. The CDR3 sequence: CASSAGAGLYGYTF. CDR3 bases: TGCGCCAGCAGTGCGGGCGCAGGGTTATATGGCTACACCTTC.

This clonotype showed up just a few times. The V call is TRBV7-9, the J call TRBJ2-7; D is ambiguous. V gave up 5 bases and J gave up 4 bases, with 12 bases separating them. This CDR3 comprises 13 residues. Germline CDR1 and CDR2: SEHNR and FQNEAQ (reference sequence). The CDR3 sequence is CASSPSINYEQYF. The CDR3, as DNA: TGTGCCAGCAGCCCCTCAATCAATTACGAGCAGTACTTC.

V gene TRBV20-1 combines with J gene TRBJ2-7, with 7 nucleotides matching TRBD2. The germline V gene has CDR1 DFQATT and CDR2 SNEGSKA (reference sequence). The V segment lost 0 bases and the J segment 2 bases; nucleotides outside the gene matches: 7. CDR3 length: 15 residues. The CDR3 protein is CSARDPAGPTYEQYF. The CDR3 DNA is TGCAGTGCTAGAGATCCAGCGGGGCCGACCTACGAGCAGTACTTC.

Only a few counts were recorded for this clonotype. This chain joins TRBV5-6 and TRBJ2-7; the D gene is possibly TRBD1 (5 bases). The CDR3 covers 15 residues. V lost 0 bases to trimming and J lost 1 base, with 11 bases between them. Germline CDR1 and CDR2: SGHDT and YYEEEE. CDR3: CASSLGGLLSYEQYF. For the CDR3, the DNA is TGTGCCAGCAGCTTGGGGGGCCTCCTATCCTACGAGCAGTACTTC.

There are a few counts of this clonotype. The V and J genes are TRBV3-1 and TRBJ2-3, with D maybe TRBD1 (6 bases). The CDR3 loop spans 15 amino acids. V was cut by 2 bases and J by 4 bases, with 13 bases left in between. Per germline, CDR1 LGHDT and CDR2 YNNKEL (reference sequence). The CDR3 sequence: CASSQTGLSPDTQYF. Written as DNA, the CDR3 is TGTGCCAGCAGCCAAACAGGGTTGTCCCCAGATACGCAGTATTTT.

The chain recombines TRBV29-1 with TRBJ2-5; D is uncertain. Between the trimmed V and J ends, which lost 3 bases and 1 base, there was a span of 9 bases. CDR1 is SQVTM and CDR2 is ANQGSEA in the germline V gene. The CDR3 loop spans 13 amino acids. The CDR3 nucleotides read TGCAGCGTTGACCTTGGCAGCCAAGAGACCCAGTACTTC. Its protein is CSVDLGSQETQYF.

This clonotype has only a few counts. V usage is TRBV20-1 and J usage is TRBJ2-3; TRBD2 might be the D (6 bases). The CDR3 contains 14 residues. V lost 4 bases and J 0 bases, leaving 11 bases between the germline ends. Germline V gives CDR1 DFQATT, CDR2 SNEGSKA (reference sequence). CDR3 bases: TGCAGTGCTACGGGACTGGCTAGCACAGATACGCAGTATTTT. This translates into CSATGLASTDTQYF.